Listed here are 26 T cell receptor beta chains from one sample, sequenced in a study of human T cells and chemical hapten exposure. It was from unfractionated whole blood that total RNA was extracted. During construction of the library, unique molecular identifiers were attached to individual cDNA molecules for quantitative, reproducible TCR counting. A single record per CDR3 protein comes from TCRdb applying MiXCR to the reads. Among around 120,000 distinct CDR3 sequences listed, over 6.5% were seen once. Sequencing was carried out using whole blood. These receptor sequences come from a human donor in good health. Some clones in this sample may be carry-over from other donors' samples.

This clonotype was observed many times. This chain connects TRBV5-1 to TRBJ2-7; D not resolved. From germline, CDR1 is SGHRS and CDR2 YFSETQ. The CDR3 loop spans 14 amino acids. V was clipped by 0 bases and J by 5 bases, with 12 bases between them. CDR3: CASSLGRFGDEQYF. The DNA for the CDR3 is TGCGCCAGCAGCTTGGGCCGCTTTGGGGACGAGCAGTACTTC.

This clonotype has ten or more counts. In DNA, the CDR3 is TGTGCCAGCAGCCCAGCCCCCGGGGGGCCACAGGGAACTGAAGCTTTCTTT. Amino acids: CASSPAPGGPQGTEAFF. The chain has TRBV14 and TRBJ1-1, with D possibly being TRBD1 (6 bases). Trimming took 4 bases from V and 5 from J, leaving 23 bases between them. CDR3 length: 17 amino acids. Germline-derived CDR1 and CDR2 are SGHDN and FVKESK. The full variable domain, completed using reference TRBV14 and TRBJ1-1, is EAGVTQFPSHSVIEKGQTVTLRCDPISGHDNLYWYRRVMGKEIKFLLHFVKESKQDESGMPNNRFLAERTGGTYSTLKVQPAELEDSGVYFCASSPAPGGPQGTEAFFGQGTRLTVV.

About this clonotype: This clone may be a read error of a much larger clone one base away. Because it lacks the conserved phenylalanine or tryptophan at the end, this CDR3 is likely a read error. The rearrangement uses TRBV14 and TRBJ1-1; maybe TRBD1 (5 bases). The V gene's germline CDR1 is SGHDN and CDR2 FVKESK. V lost 0 bases and J 5 bases, leaving 10 bases between the germline ends. The CDR3 extends over 14 amino acids. CDR3 in amino acids: CASSQEQGGTEAFS. The CDR3 DNA is TGTGCCAGCAGCCAAGAGCAGGGCGGTACTGAAGCTTTCTCT.

In its sample, this clonotype was seen a few times. The V call is TRBV7-6, the J call TRBJ2-5; the match to TRBD2 covers 14 bases. After removal of 2 bases from V and 1 base from J, the junction contained 3 bases not matched to a gene. The CDR3 is 17 residues long. Germline V lookup: CDR1 SGHVS, CDR2 FNYEAQ. In nucleotides, the CDR3 is TGTGCCAGCAGCTTATGGGGACTAGCGGGGGTCCAAGAGACCCAGTACTTC. It yields the protein CASSLWGLAGVQETQYF.

The chain couples TRBV7-8 to TRBJ2-7; 7 positions match TRBD1. The CDR3 is made up of 15 amino acids. Germline V lookup: CDR1 SGHVS, CDR2 FQNEAQ. Germline trimming cut 4 bases from V and 4 bases from J; bases unmatched to any gene: 10. The CDR3 protein is CASSSQSGQSYEQYF. Here the CDR3 DNA reads TGTGCCAGCAGCTCTCAATCGGGACAGTCTTACGAGCAGTACTTC.

In its sample, this clonotype was seen many times. The genes are TRBV7-2 and TRBJ2-2; 7 nucleotides agree with TRBD1. The CDR3 is 15 residues long. The germline V gene has CDR1 SGHTA and CDR2 FQGNSA. J gave up 3 bases and V 5 bases, and 6 bases lay outside the gene matches. This chain's CDR3 is CASSRDRVDTGELFF. The CDR3 nucleotides are TGTGCCAGCAGCCGCGACAGGGTGGACACCGGGGAGCTGTTTTTT.

This clonotype was seen more than once but under ten times. This chain connects TRBV10-3 to TRBJ2-5; possible D gene TRBD2, 5 bases. Between the trimmed V and J ends, which lost 10 bases and 5 bases, there was a span of 17 bases. The CDR3 sequence is 13 residues long. Germline CDR1 is ENHRY and CDR2 is SYGVKD. Here the CDR3 DNA reads TGTGCCACCGTGGAGGTCCTGGGGGAGACCCAGTACTTC. This codes for CATVEVLGETQYF.

V is TRBV5-4 and J is TRBJ2-5; 10 bases fit TRBD2. This CDR3 is built from 16 residues. The germline CDR1 and CDR2 sequences are SGHNT and YYREEE (reference sequence). The V and J ends lost 0 bases and 1 base, in that order; junction bases with no gene match: 3. In DNA form, the CDR3 reads TGTGCCAGCAGCTTGGGGACTAGCGGAGTCCAAGAGACCCAGTACTTC. Amino acid sequence: CASSLGTSGVQETQYF.

This sequence joins TRBV13 and TRBJ2-5; D is possibly TRBD2 (7 bases). The V gene lost 11 bases and the J gene lost 1 base, with 14 bases spanning the gap. Germline CDR1 reads PRHDT; CDR2 reads FYEKMQ (reference sequence). The CDR3 has 13 amino acids. Here the CDR3 DNA reads TGTGCCTCCGGGGGGCTGGGCCAAGAGACCCAGTACTTC. Its translation is CASGGLGQETQYF.

This clonotype was found many times. The gene calls are TRBV29-1 and TRBJ2-1, with D possibly matching TRBD2 (5 bases). Germline V gene data show CDR1 as SQVTM and CDR2 as ANQGSEA. With 4 bases removed from V and 3 bases from J, the gap between germline ends came to 13 bases. This CDR3 has 14 amino acids. The CDR3 nucleotides are TGCAGCGTTGGAGGGCGGAATTACTACAATGAGCAGTTCTTC. Encoded protein: CSVGGRNYYNEQFF.

CDR3 nucleotide sequence: TGTGCCAGCAGTACGACTAGCGGGAGGGCCTGGGGTGAGCAGTTCTTC. It codes for CASSTTSGRAWGEQFF. The chain joins TRBV27 to TRBJ2-1; 14 bases fit TRBD2. V lost 5 bases to trimming and J lost 9 bases; unmatched junction nucleotides: 9. This CDR3 is built from 16 residues. Germline CDR1 reads MNHEY; CDR2 reads SMNVEV (reference sequence).

The sample holds many counts of this clonotype. V gene TRBV20-1 combines with J gene TRBJ2-7; 12 bases match TRBD2. The CDR3 is made up of 14 amino acids. The junction had 6 bases not matched to a gene; V was cut back by 4 bases and J by 5 bases. CDR1 DFQATT and CDR2 SNEGSKA come from the germline V gene (reference sequence). Here the CDR3 reads CSAKASGGAHEQYF. The CDR3 coding sequence is TGCAGTGCTAAGGCTAGCGGGGGGGCCCACGAGCAGTACTTC.

This clonotype appeared a few times. This chain connects TRBV19 to TRBJ2-3; 9 nucleotides align to TRBD1. Unmatched junction bases numbered 2, after V lost 3 bases and J lost 4 bases. This CDR3 is 14 amino acids long. The germline gives CDR1 LNHDA, CDR2 SQIVND (reference sequence). The CDR3 DNA sequence: TGTGCCAGTAGTATGGGGACAGGGTCAGATACGCAGTATTTT. Translating it yields CASSMGTGSDTQYF.

This clonotype was seen repeatedly, ten times or more. This chain connects TRBV10-3 to TRBJ1-5; D ambiguous. The CDR3 is made up of 14 amino acids. The germline gives CDR1 ENHRY, CDR2 SYGVKD. The V gene lost 2 bases and the J gene lost 4 bases, with 9 bases spanning the gap. The CDR3 region is CAISETASNQPQHF. The DNA for the CDR3 is TGTGCCATCAGTGAGACAGCCTCTAATCAGCCCCAGCATTTT.

The chain uses TRBV5-1 and TRBJ1-6; tentative D call: TRBD1 (6 bases). This CDR3 has 16 amino acids. CDR1 is SGHRS, CDR2 YFSETQ, per germline. V was clipped by 0 bases and J by 6 bases, with 13 bases between them. The CDR3 DNA reads as TGCGCCAGCAGCTTGGGAAAGGGCAGGGGTAATTCACCCCTCCACTTT. This codes for CASSLGKGRGNSPLHF.

This clonotype was detected only a few times. This chain links TRBV7-9 with TRBJ2-1; TRBD2 matches at 13 bases. The CDR3 covers 22 residues. From germline, CDR1 is SEHNR and CDR2 FQNEAQ (reference sequence). J gave up 0 bases and V 4 bases, and 18 bases lay outside the gene matches. As DNA, the CDR3 is TGTGCCAGCAGCTGGGACGGACGGGGGGGACTAGCGGGACCAAGCTCCTACAATGAGCAGTTCTTC. It is translated as CASSWDGRGGLAGPSSYNEQFF.

This chain links TRBV20-1 with TRBJ2-1; 8 bases align to TRBD1. The length of the CDR3 is 15 residues. Trimming cost V 3 bases and J 8 bases; bases outside gene matches: 12. Germline CDR1 is DFQATT and CDR2 is SNEGSKA (reference sequence). CDR3 residues: CSASKGGRGQDEQFF. The CDR3 nucleotides are TGCAGTGCTAGTAAGGGTGGCAGGGGGCAGGATGAGCAGTTCTTC.

This clonotype was seen repeatedly, ten times or more. The chain combines TRBV29-1 with TRBJ1-1; D uncertain. V lost 6 bases and J 3 bases, leaving 14 bases between the germline ends. CDR1 and CDR2 from the germline V gene are SQVTM and ANQGSEA. The CDR3 covers 13 residues. CDR3 loop: CSVAHFADTEAFF. The CDR3 DNA follows: TGCAGCGTCGCCCACTTCGCAGACACTGAAGCTTTCTTT.

This clonotype was counted at least ten times. V usage is TRBV7-8 and J usage is TRBJ1-1; D is possibly TRBD1 (6 bases). The CDR3 runs 15 residues. Germline assignment: CDR1 SGHVS and CDR2 FQNEAQ. The ends were cut back, 5 bases at V and 2 bases at J, with 15 bases in the middle. In nucleotides, the CDR3 is TGTGCCAGCAGCCAACTAGACAGGACTAACACTGAAGCTTTCTTT. Translation gives CASSQLDRTNTEAFF.

A single count supports this clonotype. The chain carries TRBV28 and TRBJ2-3; 11 positions match TRBD2. The CDR3 is 18 residues long. Germline V gene lookup returns CDR1 MDHEN and CDR2 SYDVKM. V shed 6 bases, J shed 2 bases, and the junction held 13 bases outside the gene matches. CDR3 region: CASRESRLAGGTTDTQYF. The CDR3 coding sequence is TGTGCCAGCAGAGAAAGCCGTCTAGCGGGAGGAACCACAGATACGCAGTATTTT.

The genes are TRBV7-8 and TRBJ2-5; 9 bases fit TRBD1. The CDR3 contains 14 residues. The V gene's germline CDR1 is SGHVS and CDR2 FQNEAQ. V was clipped by 10 bases and J by 5 bases; unmatched bases: 11. The CDR3 loop is CATYRGRMLETQYF. The DNA of the CDR3 is TGTGCCACCTACAGGGGGCGCATGTTGGAGACCCAGTACTTC.

The genes are TRBV7-9 and TRBJ2-1, with TRBD2 matching 13 bases. V lost 6 bases, J lost 8 bases, and 13 bases stayed unmatched. The CDR3 has 17 amino acids. Germline loops: CDR1 SEHNR, CDR2 FQNEAQ (reference sequence). DNA of the CDR3: TGTGCCAGCAGTCTAATTATTTCCGGGACTAGCGGGGATGAGCAGTTCTTC. This codes for CASSLIISGTSGDEQFF.

This clonotype came up a few times. This sequence joins TRBV2 and TRBJ2-1; 8 bases are shared with TRBD2. The V gene end was trimmed by 10 bases and the J gene end by 5 bases; junction bases not matched to a gene: 7. The CDR3 has 13 amino acids. The germline V gene has CDR1 SNHLY and CDR2 FYNNEI. This chain's CDR3 is CATSRGGDNEQFF. In DNA form, the CDR3 reads TGTGCCACCAGCCGGGGGGGGGACAATGAGCAGTTCTTC.

This clonotype was recorded once. J is TRBJ2-2 and V is TRBV5-4, with no clear D. The CDR3 has 13 amino acids. V lost 1 base, J lost 3 bases, and 4 bases lay in between. CDR1 SGHNT and CDR2 YYREEE come from the germline V gene (reference sequence). CDR3 DNA sequence: TGTGCCAGCAGCTTGACGCACACCGGGGAGCTGTTTTTT. Protein: CASSLTHTGELFF.

V gene TRBV6-5 combines with J gene TRBJ2-1, with 7 positions matching TRBD2. V gave up 2 bases and J gave up 6 bases; unmatched junction bases: 4. This CDR3 is built from 14 residues. Looked up from germline, CDR1 is MNHEY and CDR2 is SVGAGI. CDR3 sequence: CASSYRASGNEQFF. In nucleotides, the CDR3 is TGTGCCAGCAGTTACAGGGCTAGCGGCAATGAGCAGTTCTTC.

This clonotype was observed a handful of times. The genes are TRBV7-9 and TRBJ1-2; 7 bases line up with TRBD1. V was clipped by 5 bases and J by 3 bases; unmatched bases: 9. The CDR3 is made up of 15 amino acids. CDR1 and CDR2 (germline): SEHNR, FQNEAQ (reference sequence). The CDR3 loop reads CASSPTGQADYGYTF. CDR3 coding DNA: TGTGCCAGCAGCCCCACTGGACAGGCGGACTATGGCTACACCTTC.